The 9 T cell receptor beta chains reported below all come from one sample, sequenced in a study of PD-1 blockade in classical Hodgkin lymphoma. The table came from immunoSEQ multiplex PCR; TCRdb's copy has only in-frame clones and leaves some out. This table has under 80,000 clones, 70% to 90% appearing once. The time point here: cycle 4 day 1 (C4D1), after less than seven weeks of nivolumab. Brentuximab vedotin exposure varied among the patients, all of whom had relapsed after autologous stem cell transplantation. Specimen: peripheral blood mononuclear cells (PBMCs), collected before the fourth cycle of nivolumab. The source of these receptors is a human donor with classical Hodgkin lymphoma.

A few counts support this clone. The genes are TRBV5-1 and TRBJ2-3; 7 nucleotides match TRBD1. The J segment lost 6 bases and the V segment lost 3 bases, leaving 7 bases of the junction unmatched. The CDR3 length is 14 residues. From germline, CDR1 is SGHRS and CDR2 YFSETQ. CDR3 loop: CASSSTGTVDTQYF. The CDR3 DNA follows: TGCGCCAGCAGCTCTACCGGGACAGTTGATACGCAGTATTTT.

The J gene is TRBJ2-1, the V gene TRBV10-2; perhaps TRBD2 as D (5 bases). The V gene's germline CDR1 is WSHSY and CDR2 SAAADI. V lost 0 bases, J lost 4 bases, and 13 bases lay in between. The CDR3 is 16 amino acids. The CDR3: CASSESTLADYNEQFF. The CDR3 DNA follows: TGCGCCAGCAGTGAGTCGACTCTAGCAGATTACAATGAGCAGTTCTTC.

J is TRBJ1-1 and V is TRBV7-6, with D uncertain. Per the germline V gene, CDR1 is SGHVS and CDR2 is FNYEAQ. V was cut by 1 base and J by 7 bases, with 10 bases left in between. The CDR3 covers 13 residues. CDR3: CASSLEQTFEAFF. The CDR3 bases are TGTGCCAGCAGCTTAGAACAGACCTTTGAAGCTTTCTTT. The complete variable domain, with remaining parts taken from reference TRBV7-6 and TRBJ1-1, reads GAGVSQSPRYKVTKRGQDVALRCDPISGHVSLYWYRQALGQGPEFLTYFNYEAQQDKSGLPNDRFSAERPEGSISTLTIQRTEQRDSAMYRCASSLEQTFEAFFGQGTRLTVV.

V usage is TRBV19 and J usage is TRBJ1-4, with 10 bases that match TRBD1. The CDR3 runs to 14 residues. Germline values: CDR1 LNHDA, CDR2 SQIVND (reference sequence). With 3 bases clipped from V and 12 bases from J, the junction kept 7 bases outside the gene matches. The CDR3 is CASSMGQGILQLFF. CDR3 coding DNA: TGTGCCAGTAGTATGGGACAGGGGATTTTGCAACTGTTTTTT.

V usage is TRBV5-1 and J usage is TRBJ1-3; TRBD1 aligns across 7 bases. The CDR3 totals 14 residues. J was trimmed by 6 bases and V by 0 bases; bases with no gene match: 3. CDR1 SGHRS and CDR2 YFSETQ come from the germline V gene. CDR3 protein: CASSLGGGENTIYF. The CDR3 coding sequence is TGCGCCAGCAGCTTGGGAGGGGGCGAAAACACCATATATTTT. Variable domain in full (rest from reference TRBV5-1 and TRBJ1-3): KAGVTQTPRYLIKTRGQQVTLSCSPISGHRSVSWYQQTPGQGLQFLFEYFSETQRNKGNFPGRFSGRQFSNSRSEMNVSTLELGDSALYLCASSLGGGENTIYFGEGSWLTVV.

V usage is TRBV10-3 and J usage is TRBJ1-2, with D possibly being TRBD1 (5 bases). With 3 bases removed from V and 2 bases from J, the gap between germline ends came to 10 bases. CDR1 and CDR2 (germline): ENHRY, SYGVKD. This CDR3 has 14 residues. The CDR3 is CAISEQALNYGYTF. The CDR3 DNA is TGTGCCATCAGTGAACAGGCGCTAAACTATGGCTACACCTTC.

This rearrangement joins TRBV5-1 to TRBJ1-4; D is unclear. The germline gives CDR1 SGHRS, CDR2 YFSETQ. CDR3 length equals 14 residues. Trimming removed 0 bases from V and 8 bases from J, with 11 bases in between. In nucleotides, the CDR3 is TGCGCCAGCAGCTTGGGACTGTACGCGGAAAAACTGTTTTTT. This gives the protein CASSLGLYAEKLFF. The full variable domain, in which reference TRBV5-1 and TRBJ1-4 provide the parts outside the CDR3, is KAGVTQTPRYLIKTRGQQVTLSCSPISGHRSVSWYQQTPGQGLQFLFEYFSETQRNKGNFPGRFSGRQFSNSRSEMNVSTLELGDSALYLCASSLGLYAEKLFFGSGTQLSVL.

Notes on this clone: Within the sample, other DNA sequences also encode this same CDR3. The chain links TRBV7-8 to TRBJ2-5; 10 bases are shared with TRBD2. This CDR3 comprises 16 residues. Germline CDR1 SGHVS, CDR2 FQNEAQ. V gave up 1 base and J gave up 2 bases; unmatched junction bases: 4. Written as DNA, the CDR3 is TGTGCCAGCAGCTTAGGACTAGCGGGCGGACAAGAGACCCAGTACTTC. As protein: CASSLGLAGGQETQYF.

The rearrangement joins TRBV4-1 to TRBJ1-5; no reliable D call. Trimming removed 0 bases from V and 0 bases from J, with 9 bases in between. The germline V gene encodes CDR1 MGHRA and CDR2 YSYEKL. The CDR3 loop spans 16 amino acids. The chain's CDR3 is CASSQDSGYSNQPQHF. The CDR3 DNA reads TGCGCCAGCAGCCAAGATAGCGGATATAGCAATCAGCCCCAGCATTTT.